This TCR beta chain emerged from a study of breast tumors, draining lymph nodes, adjacent tissues. Study observations and caveats: Tumor and nontumor repertoires were significantly more similar in luminal-like than in basal-like breast cancer. Tumor TCR diversity was below lymph nodes but above nontumor tissue. Most tumor T cells seemingly derive from lymph node, then expand in tumor.

The lymph nodes were axillary draining lymph nodes from breast cancer patients. TCRdb re-called the multiplex PCR reads with MiXCR, one entry per CDR3 protein. The sample records approximately 300,000 distinct CDR3 sequences, 30% being singletons. V trimming: 0 bases; J trimming: 9 bases; junction bases outside the gene matches: 8. CDR1 WSHSY and CDR2 SAAADI come from the germline V gene. The CDR3 sequence is 15 residues long. This clonotype was counted ten times or more. Its target is unknown. This TCR was recovered from a female donor with breast cancer. Some clones in this sample may be carry-over from other donors' samples. The chain links TRBV10-2 to TRBJ2-1; 7 bases map to TRBD2. Sequencing was done on a sample of axillary lymph node tissue. The CDR3, as DNA: TGCGCCAGCAGTGAGTCGGGCGGGAGAAGTGGTGAGCAGTTCTTC. Translation gives CASSESGGRSGEQFF.